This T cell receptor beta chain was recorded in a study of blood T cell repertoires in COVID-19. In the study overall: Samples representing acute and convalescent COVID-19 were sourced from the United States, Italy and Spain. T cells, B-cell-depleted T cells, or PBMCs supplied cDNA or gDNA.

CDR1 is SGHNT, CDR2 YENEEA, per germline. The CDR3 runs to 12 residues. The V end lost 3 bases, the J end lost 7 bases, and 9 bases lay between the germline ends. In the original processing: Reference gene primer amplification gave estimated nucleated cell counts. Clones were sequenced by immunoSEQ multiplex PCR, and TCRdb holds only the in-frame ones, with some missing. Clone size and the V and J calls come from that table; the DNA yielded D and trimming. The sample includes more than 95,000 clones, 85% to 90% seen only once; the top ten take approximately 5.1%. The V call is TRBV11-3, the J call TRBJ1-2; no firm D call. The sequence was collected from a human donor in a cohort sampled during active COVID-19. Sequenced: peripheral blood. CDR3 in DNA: TGTGCCAGCAGCTTGACGGGATTTGGCTACACCTTC. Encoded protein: CASSLTGFGYTF.